A selection of T cell receptor beta chains follows, all from one sample in a study of OX40 agonist ivuxolimab in advanced cancers. Sequencing was performed with immunoSEQ multiplex PCR; in TCRdb, only in-frame clones are kept and a portion is missing. The table shows around 76,000 clones, with roughly 88% occurring only once. The sequenced sample was CD4+ or CD8+ T cells sorted from blood, obtained in a trial of the OX40 agonist ivuxolimab. The receptors come from an adult with an advanced solid tumor such as melanoma, head and neck, liver or kidney cancer. Each CDR3 is given with its conserved first and last residue. A D gene is named only where the DNA matches it firmly. Only part of the rows carry a size: once, few, many, or a class if the clone is expanded.

j_call | v_call | clone_size | d_call | cdr3_aa | cdr3_nt
TRBJ1-6 | TRBV6-5 | - | - | CASSPHRQHSPLHF | TGTGCCAGCAGTCCGCACAGGCAGCACTCACCCCTCCACTTT
TRBJ2-3 | TRBV7-3 | - | TRBD1 | CASSRLGQGTDTQYF | TGTGCCAGCAGCCGTCTCGGACAGGGGACGGATACGCAGTATTTT
TRBJ2-5 | TRBV5-4 | - | - | CASSREGKETQYF | TGTGCCAGCAGCCGAGAAGGGAAAGAGACCCAGTACTTC
TRBJ2-4 | TRBV7-2 | - | - | CASSSDRAKNIQYF | TGTGCCAGCAGCTCAGACAGAGCCAAAAACATTCAGTACTTC
TRBJ2-2 | TRBV2 | - | - | CASTEVPGGELFF | TGTGCCAGCACTGAGGTTCCCGGGGGGGAGCTGTTTTTT
TRBJ1-2 | TRBV5-4 | - | - | CASSLGLTGQNYGYTF | TGTGCCAGCAGCTTGGGACTGACAGGACAGAACTATGGCTACACCTTC
TRBJ2-2 | TRBV2 | - | - | CASSGGSHTGELFF | TGTGCCAGCAGTGGGGGATCCCACACCGGGGAGCTGTTTTTT
TRBJ1-5 | TRBV7-9 | - | TRBD1 | CASSSGTGVTNQPQHF | TGTGCCAGCAGCTCCGGGACAGGGGTGACCAATCAGCCCCAGCATTTT
TRBJ1-1 | TRBV6-6 | - | - | CASRTHLVQNTEAFF | TGTGCCAGCAGAACCCACCTTGTACAGAACACTGAAGCTTTCTTT
TRBJ2-1 | TRBV2 | few | TRBD2 | CASSEKSGGVNEQFF | TGTGCCAGCAGTGAGAAGTCGGGGGGGGTCAATGAGCAGTTCTTC
TRBJ2-4 | TRBV5-4 | - | - | CASSFWVRFAKNIQYF | TGTGCCAGCAGCTTCTGGGTTCGTTTTGCCAAAAACATTCAGTACTTC
TRBJ2-1 | TRBV28 | - | - | CASSLPPMRYNEQFF | TGTGCCAGCAGCTTACCTCCGATGAGGTACAATGAGCAGTTCTTC
TRBJ2-5 | TRBV7-9 | - | - | CASSYGTAQETQYF | TGTGCCAGCAGCTATGGCACAGCCCAAGAGACCCAGTACTTC
TRBJ2-5 | TRBV5-4 | - | - | CASSLPGAGRETQYF | TGTGCCAGCAGCTTGCCAGGGGCCGGGAGAGAGACCCAGTACTTC
TRBJ2-1 | TRBV28 | - | TRBD2 | CASSPGGSYNEQFF | TGTGCCAGCAGTCCGGGGGGCTCCTACAATGAGCAGTTCTTC
TRBJ1-2 | TRBV19 | - | - | CASREQVYGYTF | TGTGCCAGTAGAGAACAGGTCTATGGCTACACCTTC
TRBJ1-2 | TRBV6-6 | - | TRBD1 | CASSSTGDYGYTF | TGTGCCAGCAGTTCAACAGGGGACTATGGCTACACCTTC
TRBJ2-1 | TRBV28 | once | TRBD2 | CASSLSLAGAQQFF | TGTGCCAGCAGTTTGAGTCTAGCGGGGGCTCAGCAGTTCTTC
TRBJ2-7 | TRBV29-1 | - | TRBD2 | CSVGPGGREQYF | TGCAGCGTTGGCCCGGGAGGACGGGAGCAGTACTTC
TRBJ1-1 | TRBV2 | - | - | CATSSREGTEAFF | TGTGCCACCTCGTCCAGGGAAGGCACTGAAGCTTTCTTT
TRBJ1-2 | TRBV14 | few | TRBD1 | CASSRPDRAGDYGYTF | TGTGCCAGCAGCCGCCCGGACAGGGCAGGTGACTATGGCTACACCTTC
TRBJ1-2 | TRBV19 | - | - | CASSIVQGSFGRIYGYTF | TGTGCCAGTAGTATTGTTCAGGGCAGCTTCGGGCGCATCTATGGCTACACCTTC
TRBJ1-4 | TRBV5-6 | - | - | CASSFGRGNEKLFF | TGTGCCAGCAGCTTCGGGCGGGGGAATGAAAAACTGTTTTTT
TRBJ1-4 | TRBV7-8 | - | - | CASSRDNNEKLFF | TGTGCCAGCAGCCGGGACAATAATGAAAAACTGTTTTTT
TRBJ2-7 | TRBV11-2 | once | TRBD1 | CASRDPGQGGYEQYF | TGTGCCAGCAGAGATCCGGGACAGGGAGGATACGAGCAGTACTTC
TRBJ1-5 | TRBV10-3 | - | - | CAISDRNQPQHF | TGTGCCATCAGTGACAGGAATCAGCCCCAGCATTTT
TRBJ2-2 | TRBV14 | - | TRBD1 | CASSQSWGTGFLAGELFF | TGTGCCAGCAGCCAATCGTGGGGGACAGGGTTTCTGGCCGGGGAGCTGTTTTTT
TRBJ2-1 | TRBV15 | - | - | CATSRGGGDSTYYNEQFF | TGTGCCACCAGCAGAGGGGGTGGGGACTCCACTTACTACAATGAGCAGTTCTTC
TRBJ1-3 | TRBV2 | - | - | CASKPGHSGNTIYF | TGTGCCAGCAAACCGGGCCACTCTGGAAACACCATATATTTT
TRBJ2-7 | TRBV9 | - | - | CASSTRDTPYEQYF | TGTGCCAGCAGCACTCGGGACACCCCCTACGAGCAGTACTTC